This T cell receptor beta chain was obtained from a study of control samples from healthy donors and cancer patients. Germline assignment: CDR1 SGHVS and CDR2 FNYEAQ. V shed 3 bases and J 8 bases; nucleotides not matched to a gene: 12. This CDR3 spans 16 amino acids. Sequenced by immunoSEQ multiplex PCR; TCRdb stores in-frame clones only, minus some. This sample has around 92,000 clones, with almost 85% found just once. This clone has only a few counts. The chain joins TRBV7-6 to TRBJ2-1; 8 nucleotides line up with TRBD2. Sequenced: blood. The TCR originated in a man aged 55 to 69 in good health. The CDR3 region is CASSFASGTRADEQFF. DNA of the CDR3: TGTGCCAGCAGCTTCGCATCCGGGACTAGGGCAGATGAGCAGTTCTTC.